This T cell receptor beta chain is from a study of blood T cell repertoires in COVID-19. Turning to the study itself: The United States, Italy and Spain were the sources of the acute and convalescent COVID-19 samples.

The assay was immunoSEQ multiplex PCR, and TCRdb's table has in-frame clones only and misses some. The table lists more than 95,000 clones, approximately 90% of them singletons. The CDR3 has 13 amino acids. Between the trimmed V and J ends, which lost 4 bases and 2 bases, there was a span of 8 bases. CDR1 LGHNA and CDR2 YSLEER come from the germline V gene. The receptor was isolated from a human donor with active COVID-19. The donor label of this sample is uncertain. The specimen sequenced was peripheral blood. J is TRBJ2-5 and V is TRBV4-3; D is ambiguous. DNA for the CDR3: TGCGCCAGCAGCCTGCAGTTTCAAGAGACCCAGTACTTC. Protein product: CASSLQFQETQYF.